This T cell receptor beta chain was profiled in a study of OX40 agonist ivuxolimab in advanced cancers. The study in broad terms: Ivuxolimab, which targeted the costimulatory receptor OX40 (CD134), was an agonistic, fully human IgG2 monoclonal antibody. Intravenous ivuxolimab was administered to patients every 2 weeks at six dose levels: 0.01, 0.1, 0.3, 1.5, 3 and 10 mg/kg. Of the roughly 52 patients in dose escalation, about 20 had hepatocellular carcinoma, roughly 15 had melanoma, 9 had renal cell carcinoma and 9 had head and neck cancer. In the dose-escalation cohort, 75% to 85% of patients were male, and the mean age was around 60 years with a range of roughly 20 to 80. Prior anti-PD-1, anti-PD-L1 or anti-CTLA-4 therapy was permitted, and checkpoint inhibitors had been received by under 50% of dose-escalation patients. Partial responses occurred in three dose-escalation patients, of whom one had hepatocellular carcinoma and two had cutaneous melanoma. The purpose of peripheral TCRbeta sequencing was to test whether ivuxolimab changed TCR sequence diversity and led to clonal T-cell expansion. The paper covers the monotherapy dose-escalation part of the phase I ivuxolimab trial, which included N of about 50 patients. The investigation overall reported the following: Partial responders in the 0.1-3.0 mg/kg groups had among the lowest normalized peripheral clonal expansion, especially among CD8+ T cells. At doses of 0.1 to 3.0 mg/kg, clonal expansion of both CD4+ and CD8+ T cells in blood was seen between baseline and week 6. Antigen specificity was not determined for the clonally expanded peripheral T cells. Low levels of normalized T-cell clonal expansion were also seen in some nonresponding patients. After ivuxolimab, more expanded clones were found on average in CD8+ T cells than in CD4+ T cells.

Of note for this clone: Its recognized antigen is unknown. One base away there is no much larger clone; base qualities are not given.

The trial excluded patients who had a history of autoimmune disease or who were on systemic immunosuppression. Peripheral blood for TCR sequencing was drawn from every dose cohort at baseline, at cycle 4 day 1 and at cycle 7 day 1. The samples were taken from a phase I, first-in-human, multicenter, open-label dose-escalation trial of ivuxolimab. Adults with locally advanced or metastatic head and neck squamous cell, hepatocellular, melanoma or renal cell carcinoma were enrolled in the trial. Before TCR sequencing, CD4+ and CD8+ T cells were separately sorted from peripheral blood. Genomic DNA was isolated from the sorted cells so that the TCRbeta CDR3 region could be sequenced. The immunoSEQ Assay was used for sequencing of TCRbeta CDR3 regions. TCRdb provides this immuneACCESS table in a form limited to in-frame rearrangements. Some clones are lacking; in checked studies, under half of them reflect an unresolved V gene, and why the rest are absent is not known. In all, the sample holds around 81,000 clones, and 84% of those were seen once. Of the sample, approximately 6.3% is held by the ten largest clones.

This clonotype was sampled from an adult with an advanced solid tumor such as melanoma, head and neck, liver or kidney cancer. Sample: CD4+ or CD8+ T cells sorted from blood, taken in a trial of the OX40 agonist ivuxolimab.

The CDR3 protein: CASSWIRGDHSYNEQFF. The DNA reads TGTGCCAGCAGTTGGATAAGGGGGGACCACTCCTACAATGAGCAGTTCTTC. The receptor chain draws on TRBV27 and TRBJ2-1, with the D segment possibly TRBD1 or TRBD2, each aligning over 6 bases. From its cysteine to its phenylalanine, the CDR3 spans 17 amino acids. Only the CDR3 portion is preserved as DNA: 51 bases, with reading frame beginning at the first base. At the junction V is shortened by 4 bases and J by 0 bases, with 16 bases in between. CDR1 MNHEY and CDR2 SMNVEV were looked up in the germline V gene (reference sequence).